This T cell receptor beta chain was recorded in a study of blood T cell repertoires in COVID-19. Study in general: Both acute and convalescent COVID-19 samples were obtained from the United States, Italy and Spain. From T cells, B-cell-depleted T cells, or PBMCs came the material, which was cDNA or gDNA.

The germline gives CDR1 SGHAT, CDR2 FQNNGV. The CDR3 is made up of 18 amino acids. J gave up 0 bases and V 3 bases, and 12 bases lay outside the gene matches. Per the original data handling: From reference gene primer amplification, estimates of nucleated cell counts were derived. Produced via immunoSEQ multiplex PCR; TCRdb's table is partial and in-frame only. V, J and clone size are those of that table, while D and trimming were read from the DNA. The sample has around 68,000 clones, about 85% seen once. The receptor comes from an elderly man with acute or convalescent COVID-19. The sequenced sample consisted of peripheral blood. This rearrangement joins TRBV11-2 to TRBJ2-3; 7 bases map to TRBD2. CDR3: CASSFSVVLAASTDTQYF. CDR3 in DNA: TGTGCCAGCAGCTTCTCGGTTGTGCTAGCGGCTAGCACAGATACGCAGTATTTT. Using reference TRBV11-2 and TRBJ2-3 for the parts outside the CDR3, the full variable domain is EAGVAQSPRYKIIEKRQSVAFWCNPISGHATLYWYQQILGQGPKLLIQFQNNGVVDDSQLPKDRFSAERLKGVDSTLKIQPAKLEDSAVYLCASSFSVVLAASTDTQYFGPGTRLTVL.